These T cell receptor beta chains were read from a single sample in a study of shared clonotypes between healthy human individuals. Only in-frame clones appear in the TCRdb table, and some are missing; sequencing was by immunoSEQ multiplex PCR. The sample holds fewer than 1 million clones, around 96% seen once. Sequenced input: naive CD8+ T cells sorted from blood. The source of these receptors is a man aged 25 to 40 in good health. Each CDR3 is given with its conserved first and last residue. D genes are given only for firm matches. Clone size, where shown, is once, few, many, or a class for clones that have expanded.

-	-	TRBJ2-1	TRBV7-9	CASRRGGSYNEQFF	TGTGCCAGCAGGAGGGGAGGATCCTACAATGAGCAGTTCTTC
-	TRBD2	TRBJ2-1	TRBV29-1	CSVIPTSGRTNSYNEQFF	TGCAGCGTTATCCCGACTAGCGGGAGGACCAACTCCTACAATGAGCAGTTCTTC
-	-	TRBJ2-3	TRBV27	CASSLGPADTQYF	TGTGCCAGCAGTTTAGGTCCAGCGGATACGCAGTATTTT
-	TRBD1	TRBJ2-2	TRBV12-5	CASGLLPTGSPGELFF	TGTGCTAGTGGTTTGTTGCCGACAGGGAGCCCCGGGGAGCTGTTTTTT
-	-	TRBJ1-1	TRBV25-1	CASGTGLVAFF	TGTGCCAGCGGAACAGGCTTGGTGGCTTTCTTT
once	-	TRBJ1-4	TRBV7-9	CASSLNEKLFF	TGTGCCAGCAGCCTTAATGAAAAACTGTTTTTT
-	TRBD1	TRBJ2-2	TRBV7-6	CASSLRRDRGIVGELFF	TGTGCCAGCAGCCTTCGACGGGACAGGGGGATTGTCGGGGAGCTGTTTTTT
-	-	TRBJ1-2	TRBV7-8	CASSLLSADYGYTF	TGTGCCAGCAGCCTTCTGTCGGCAGACTATGGCTACACCTTC
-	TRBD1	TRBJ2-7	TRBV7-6	CASSLTRDRLGEQYF	TGTGCCAGCAGCTTAACCCGGGACAGGCTAGGGGAGCAGTACTTC
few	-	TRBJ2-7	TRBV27	CASSFSWSSYEQYF	TGTGCCAGCAGTTTCAGCTGGAGCTCCTACGAGCAGTACTTC
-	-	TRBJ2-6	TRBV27	CASSLSWGANVLTF	TGTGCCAGCAGTTTATCGTGGGGGGCCAACGTCCTGACTTTC
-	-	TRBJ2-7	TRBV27	CASSLLRSRSYEQYF	TGTGCCAGCAGTTTGTTGCGGAGTCGCTCCTACGAGCAGTACTTC
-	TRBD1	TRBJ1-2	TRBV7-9	CASSLADRLYTF	TGTGCCAGCAGCTTAGCGGACAGGCTCTACACCTTC
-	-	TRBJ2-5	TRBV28	CASSQRQASEFQETQYF	TGTGCCAGCAGCCAGAGACAGGCGTCAGAGTTCCAAGAGACCCAGTACTTC
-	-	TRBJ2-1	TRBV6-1	CASSGGGALYNEQFF	TGTGCCAGCAGCGGCGGCGGGGCTCTCTACAATGAGCAGTTCTTC
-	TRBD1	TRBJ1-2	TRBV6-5	CATRTGGARGYTF	TGTGCCACCCGGACAGGGGGCGCGAGGGGCTACACCTTC
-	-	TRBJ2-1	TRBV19	CASSIGSEQFF	TGTGCCAGTAGTATAGGGAGTGAGCAGTTCTTC
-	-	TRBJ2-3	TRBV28	CASSPLSDTQYF	TGTGCCAGCAGTCCGCTCTCAGATACGCAGTATTTT
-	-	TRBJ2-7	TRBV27	CASSLGTGRYEQYF	TGTGCCAGCAGTTTAGGTACAGGACGCTACGAGCAGTACTTC
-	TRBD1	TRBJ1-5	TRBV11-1	CASSLTGIGNQPQHF	TGTGCCAGCAGCTTGACAGGGATCGGCAATCAGCCCCAGCATTTT
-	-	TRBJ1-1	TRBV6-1	CASELQRAEAFF	TGTGCCAGCGAATTACAGAGGGCTGAAGCTTTCTTT
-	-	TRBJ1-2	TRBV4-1	CASSPSQGVGYGYTF	TGCGCCAGCAGCCCGAGTCAGGGTGTAGGCTATGGCTACACCTTC
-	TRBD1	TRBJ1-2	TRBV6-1	CASAVQGYNYGYTF	TGTGCCAGCGCAGTACAGGGGTACAACTATGGCTACACCTTC
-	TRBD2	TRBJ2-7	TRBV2	CASRPTGTSGYEQYF	TGTGCCAGCAGACCTACCGGGACTAGCGGCTACGAGCAGTACTTC
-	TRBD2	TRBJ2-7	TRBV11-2	CASIKGAGGPHEQYF	TGTGCCAGCATCAAGGGGGCGGGAGGGCCCCACGAGCAGTACTTC
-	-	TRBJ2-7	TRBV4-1	CASSDRDGIYEQYF	TGCGCCAGCAGCGACCGGGACGGGATCTACGAGCAGTACTTC
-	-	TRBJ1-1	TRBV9	CASSVDPTGGASEAFF	TGTGCCAGCAGCGTGGACCCTACGGGGGGCGCGTCTGAAGCTTTCTTT
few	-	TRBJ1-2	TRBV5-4	CASSLRVTHGYTF	TGTGCCAGCAGCTTGCGGGTGACCCATGGCTACACCTTC
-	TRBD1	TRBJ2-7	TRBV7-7	CASSFRQGVGYEQYF	TGTGCTAGCAGCTTTAGACAGGGAGTAGGGTACGAGCAGTACTTC
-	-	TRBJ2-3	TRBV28	CASSLWMGGGTDTQYF	TGTGCCAGCAGTTTATGGATGGGCGGGGGCACAGATACGCAGTATTTT
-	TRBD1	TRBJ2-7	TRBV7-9	CASSLQGVYEQYF	TGTGCCAGCAGCTTACAGGGGGTCTACGAGCAGTACTTC
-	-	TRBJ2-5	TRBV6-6	CASSSLSWEETQYF	TGTGCCAGCAGTTCTTTGTCCTGGGAAGAGACCCAGTACTTC
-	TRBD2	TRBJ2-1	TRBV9	CASSPRTSERNEQFF	TGTGCCAGCAGCCCTCGGACTAGCGAAAGGAATGAGCAGTTCTTC